These T cell receptor beta chains were read from a single sample in a study of T cells after somatic rescue of genetic block. Profiling relied on immunoSEQ multiplex PCR, and the TCRdb table lists in-frame clones only, not all of them. The data show 15,000 or so clones, with roughly 72% seen just once and 25% to 35% held by the top ten. Sequencing was performed on peripheral blood mononuclear cells (PBMCs). These receptors came from a man younger than 35. CDR3s include the opening cysteine and the closing phenylalanine or tryptophan. Each record gives: D gene, V gene, clone size, J gene, CDR3 protein, CDR3 DNA. A D gene is named only where the DNA matches it firmly. Some rows have no size entry. The others give once, few or many, or a class for an expanded clone.

>TRBD1|TRBV2|once|TRBJ2-3
CASRTGTGGTDTQYF
TGTGCCAGCAGAACCGGGACAGGGGGCACAGATACGCAGTATTTT
>-|TRBV6-1|-|TRBJ2-7
CASSEALMARSYEQYF
TGTGCCAGCAGTGAAGCCCTTATGGCAAGGTCCTACGAGCAGTACTTC
>TRBD2|TRBV7-9|-|TRBJ2-1
CASSFPHTTGGPYNEQFF
TGTGCCAGCAGCTTTCCACACACGACGGGGGGACCCTACAATGAGCAGTTCTTC
>-|TRBV30|-|TRBJ2-1
CAWSVQNEQFF
TGTGCCTGGAGTGTCCAGAATGAGCAGTTCTTC
>-|TRBV7-2|once|TRBJ2-7
CASSLGFSYEQYF
TGTGCCAGCAGCTTAGGTTTCTCCTACGAGCAGTACTTC
>-|TRBV28|-|TRBJ2-1
CASSPLQGNEQFF
TGTGCCAGCAGTCCCCTACAGGGCAATGAGCAGTTCTTC
>-|TRBV5-4|-|TRBJ2-5
CASSPIQGQEETQYF
TGTGCCAGCAGCCCCATCCAGGGGCAGGAAGAGACCCAGTACTTC
>-|TRBV5-1|medium-sized|TRBJ1-2
CASSLAQLNYGYTF
TGCGCCAGCAGCTTGGCTCAGCTTAACTATGGCTACACCTTC
>-|TRBV27|few|TRBJ2-1
CASSPKYNEQFF
TGTGCCAGCAGTCCTAAGTACAATGAGCAGTTCTTC
>-|TRBV5-1|few|TRBJ1-5
CASSLAGVGNQPQHF
TGCGCCAGCAGCTTGGCCGGGGTGGGCAATCAGCCCCAGCATTTT
>-|TRBV28|large|TRBJ2-6
CASSFPWQDSGANVLTF
TGTGCCAGCAGTTTCCCTTGGCAGGACTCTGGGGCCAACGTCCTGACTTTC
>TRBD2|TRBV18|-|TRBJ2-3
CASSPLGLAVSTDTQYF
TGTGCCAGCTCACCACTAGGACTAGCGGTTAGCACAGATACGCAGTATTTT
>TRBD1|TRBV5-8|-|TRBJ1-1
CASSFRDRGPVDTEAFF
TGTGCCAGCAGCTTCCGGGACAGGGGGCCGGTGGACACTGAAGCTTTCTTT
>TRBD2|TRBV10-3|-|TRBJ2-7
CAISGLAGASPRHEQYF
TGTGCCATCAGTGGACTAGCGGGGGCTTCCCCAAGGCACGAGCAGTACTTC
>-|TRBV9|few|TRBJ1-4
CASSRTGLNEKLFF
TGTGCCAGCAGCCGGACTGGCCTCAATGAAAAACTGTTTTTT
>-|TRBV19|-|TRBJ1-2
CASRTTRTANYGYTF
TGTGCCAGTAGAACGACTCGGACGGCTAACTATGGCTACACCTTC
>-|TRBV4-1|-|TRBJ1-2
CASSQFSPGPTYGYTF
TGCGCCAGCAGCCAGTTTTCACCGGGACCGACCTATGGCTACACCTTC
>-|TRBV6-6|-|TRBJ1-2
CASSYRQTPYGYTF
TGTGCCAGCAGTTACAGACAGACTCCCTATGGCTACACCTTC
>-|TRBV30|medium-sized|TRBJ1-3
CACQGFSGNTIYF
TGTGCCTGCCAGGGCTTCTCTGGAAACACCATATATTTT
>-|TRBV6-6|-|TRBJ2-7
CASSDPGSSYEQYF
TGTGCCAGCAGTGATCCGGGCTCCTCCTACGAGCAGTACTTC
>-|TRBV12-5|-|TRBJ2-1
CASGLSLIERKGSSYNEQFF
TGTGCTAGTGGTTTGTCTCTCATTGAGAGAAAAGGGAGCTCCTACAATGAGCAGTTCTTC
>TRBD2|TRBV30|-|TRBJ2-3
CAWRRGGRAGTDTQYF
TGTGCCTGGAGGAGGGGCGGGAGGGCCGGCACAGATACGCAGTATTTT
>TRBD1|TRBV28|-|TRBJ2-3
CASSRDRSTDTQYF
TGTGCCAGCAGTCGGGACAGGAGCACAGATACGCAGTATTTT
>-|TRBV5-1|-|TRBJ2-2
CASSLGQTNTGELFF
TGCGCCAGCAGCTTGGGGCAGACGAACACCGGGGAGCTGTTTTTT
>-|TRBV6-5|-|TRBJ2-1
CASTELGAEGHEQFF
TGTGCCAGCACTGAGTTGGGCGCTGAGGGGCATGAGCAGTTCTTC
>-|TRBV19|-|TRBJ1-5
CASSIDSATLSNQPQHF
TGTGCCAGTAGTATAGACAGTGCGACCCTTAGCAATCAGCCCCAGCATTTT
>TRBD2|TRBV10-3|-|TRBJ2-1
CAIRRLAGNNEQFF
TGTGCCATCAGAAGACTAGCGGGAAACAATGAGCAGTTCTTC
>-|TRBV5-1|-|TRBJ2-2
CASSLLGTAFVKLFF
TGCGCCAGCAGCTTGTTAGGGACGGCCTTTGTGAAGCTGTTTTTT
>-|TRBV7-3|few|TRBJ2-1
CASSPYRVGSYNEQFF
TGTGCCAGCAGCCCCTACAGGGTTGGATCCTACAATGAGCAGTTCTTC
>-|TRBV5-1|-|TRBJ2-5
CASSFSTATQETQYF
TGCGCCAGCAGCTTCTCCACAGCTACCCAAGAGACCCAGTACTTC
>-|TRBV14|-|TRBJ2-6
CASSHLASGANVLTF
TGTGCCAGCAGCCACCTGGCTTCTGGGGCCAACGTCCTGACTTTC
>TRBD2|TRBV6-6|-|TRBJ2-1
CASSYPGGRNEQFF
TGTGCCAGCAGTTACCCCGGGGGGAGAAATGAGCAGTTCTTC
>-|TRBV30|-|TRBJ2-4
CAWSGDRRAKNIQYF
TGTGCCTGGAGTGGGGATCGTCGGGCCAAAAACATTCAGTACTTC
>-|TRBV11-2|-|TRBJ2-5
CASSLDLTGYQETQYF
TGTGCCAGCAGCTTAGATCTTACAGGGTACCAAGAGACCCAGTACTTC
>-|TRBV7-9|-|TRBJ1-2
CASSLAHRWYGYTF
TGTGCCAGCAGCTTAGCGCACAGGTGGTATGGCTACACCTTC
>TRBD2|TRBV28|-|TRBJ2-7
CASSPRTSQVYF
TGTGCCAGCAGTCCCCGGACTAGCCAGGTGTACTTC
>-|TRBV6-1|-|TRBJ2-6
CASTGVKSGANVLTF
TGTGCCAGCACCGGGGTCAAGTCTGGGGCCAACGTCCTGACTTTC
>-|TRBV5-1|few|TRBJ2-5
CASSLKTVQETQYF
TGCGCCAGCAGCTTGAAGACAGTCCAAGAGACCCAGTACTTC
>-|TRBV12-2|few|TRBJ2-5
CASRLGLCKSLSAAGKETQYF
-
>TRBD1|TRBV2|-|TRBJ2-5
CASLTGDREGWVRETQYF
TGTGCCAGCCTGACAGGGGACAGGGAGGGTTGGGTACGAGAGACCCAGTACTTC
>TRBD2|TRBV11-2|-|TRBJ2-3
CASSWRFSGGTDTQYF
TGTGCCAGCAGCTGGCGGTTTAGCGGGGGAACAGATACGCAGTATTTT
>-|TRBV28|-|TRBJ2-7
CASTPGGQPLYEQYF
TGTGCCAGCACCCCCGGGGGACAGCCCCTCTACGAGCAGTACTTC
>-|TRBV6-1|-|TRBJ1-6
CASSGTAFYNSPLHF
TGTGCCAGCAGTGGGACAGCCTTCTATAATTCACCCCTCCACTTT
>TRBD1|TRBV18|once|TRBJ2-5
CASSLIGYRDREGKTQYF
TGTGCCAGCTCACTCATAGGCTATCGGGACAGGGAAGGGAAGACCCAGTACTTC
>-|TRBV18|once|TRBJ1-2
CASSPPTPYGYTF
TGTGCCAGCTCACCCCCGACGCCCTATGGCTACACCTTC
>-|TRBV5-1|-|TRBJ1-1
CASSLIDGRWTEAFF
TGCGCCAGCAGCTTAATCGATGGCAGATGGACTGAAGCTTTCTTT
>-|TRBV5-4|-|TRBJ2-5
CASSLGGTGVSKTQYF
TGTGCCAGCAGCTTGGGAGGGACGGGCGTCTCGAAGACCCAGTACTTC
>-|TRBV11-2|-|TRBJ2-2
CASSLMVSANTGELFF
TGTGCCAGCAGCTTAATGGTTTCCGCGAACACCGGGGAGCTGTTTTTT
>TRBD1|TRBV6-1|-|TRBJ1-2
CASRDTGGTNYGYTF
TGTGCCAGCAGAGACACAGGGGGGACGAACTATGGCTACACCTTC
>TRBD2|TRBV11-2|-|TRBJ2-5
CASSLGLAGGPKTQYF
TGTGCCAGCAGCCTCGGACTAGCGGGAGGGCCGAAGACCCAGTACTTC
>TRBD1|TRBV6-1|-|TRBJ2-5
CASRGQGEKTQYF
TGTGCCAGCAGGGGACAGGGCGAAAAGACCCAGTACTTC
>-|TRBV7-2|-|TRBJ2-7
CASSPRRGPWMGSSYEQYF
TGTGCCAGCAGCCCTCGCCGGGGCCCTTGGATGGGTAGCTCCTACGAGCAGTACTTC
>-|TRBV7-2|-|TRBJ2-1
CASSLQRYNEQFF
TGTGCCAGCAGCTTACAACGGTACAATGAGCAGTTCTTC
>-|TRBV2|-|TRBJ1-4
CASRDTRTTNEKLFF
TGTGCCAGCAGGGACACTAGGACAACTAATGAAAAACTGTTTTTT
>TRBD1|TRBV6-5|-|TRBJ2-7
CASSYPRTGPHEQYF
TGTGCCAGCAGTTACCCCCGGACAGGGCCCCACGAGCAGTACTTC
>-|TRBV6-6|many|TRBJ2-1
CASSYSFQGRGNEQFF
TGTGCCAGCAGTTACTCGTTCCAGGGAAGGGGAAATGAGCAGTTCTTC
>-|TRBV18|few|TRBJ2-7
CASSPQLGAEDEQYF
TGTGCCAGCTCACCACAGTTGGGGGCAGAAGACGAGCAGTACTTC
>-|TRBV6-5|-|TRBJ1-2
CASRYLLPPRNYGYTF
TGTGCCAGCAGATACCTACTTCCCCCCAGGAACTATGGCTACACCTTC
>-|TRBV6-5|-|TRBJ1-5
CASSVGEGLGQPQHF
TGTGCCAGCAGTGTTGGTGAGGGATTAGGTCAGCCCCAGCATTTT
>TRBD2|TRBV27|-|TRBJ2-3
CASSPTSSLGDTQYF
TGTGCCAGCTCCCCGACTAGCTCCCTGGGGGATACGCAGTATTTT